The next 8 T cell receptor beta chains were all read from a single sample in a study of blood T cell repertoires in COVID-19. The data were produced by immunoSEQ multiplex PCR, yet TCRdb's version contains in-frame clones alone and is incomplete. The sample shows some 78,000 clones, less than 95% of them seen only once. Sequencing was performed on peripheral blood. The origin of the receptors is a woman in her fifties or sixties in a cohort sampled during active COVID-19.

The chain's CDR3 is CASSPGGIGTQYF. The CDR3 coding sequence is TGTGCCAGCAGCCCAGGAGGGATAGGAACCCAGTACTTC. V usage is TRBV7-2 and J usage is TRBJ2-5, with D perhaps matching TRBD2 (6 bases). With 5 bases removed from V and 8 bases from J, the gap between germline ends came to 15 bases. CDR3 length: 13 amino acids. CDR1 and CDR2 (germline): SGHTA, FQGNSA. Full variable domain (remainder filled in from reference TRBV7-2 and TRBJ2-5): GAGVSQSPSNKVTEKGKDVELRCDPISGHTALYWYRQSLGQGLEFLIYFQGNSAPDKSGLPSDRFSAERTGGSVSTLTIQRTQQEDSAVYLCASSPGGIGTQYFGPGTRLLVL.

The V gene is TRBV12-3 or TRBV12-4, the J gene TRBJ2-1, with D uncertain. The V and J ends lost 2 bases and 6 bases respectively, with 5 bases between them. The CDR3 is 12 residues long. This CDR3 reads CASSLPPNEQFF. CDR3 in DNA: TGTGCCAGCAGTTTACCTCCCAATGAGCAGTTCTTC.

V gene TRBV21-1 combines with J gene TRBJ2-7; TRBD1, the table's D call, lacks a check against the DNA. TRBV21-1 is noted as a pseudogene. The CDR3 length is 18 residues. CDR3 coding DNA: TGTGCCAGCAGCAAACCCCCGGGACAGGGCGTCGGTCCCTACGAGCAGTACTTC. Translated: CASSKPPGQGVGPYEQYF.

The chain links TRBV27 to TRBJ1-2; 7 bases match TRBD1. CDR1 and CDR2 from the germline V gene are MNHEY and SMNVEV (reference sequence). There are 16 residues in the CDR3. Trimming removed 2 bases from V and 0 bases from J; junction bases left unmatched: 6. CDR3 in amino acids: CASSLGQGGANYGYTF. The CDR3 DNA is TGTGCCAGCAGTTTAGGGCAGGGGGGAGCTAACTATGGCTACACCTTC.

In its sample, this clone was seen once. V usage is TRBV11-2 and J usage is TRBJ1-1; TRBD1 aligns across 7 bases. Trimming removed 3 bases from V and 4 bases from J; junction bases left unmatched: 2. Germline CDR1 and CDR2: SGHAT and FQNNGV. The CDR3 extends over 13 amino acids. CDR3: CASSFDRATEAFF. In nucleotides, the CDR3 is TGTGCCAGCAGCTTCGACAGGGCCACTGAAGCTTTCTTT.

The CDR3 DNA reads as TGCGCCAGCAGCTTTAAAGCTATTTCAGGAAACACTGAAGCTTTCTTT. It codes for CASSFKAISGNTEAFF. This chain links TRBV5-1 with TRBJ1-1; no clear D gene. The CDR3 is 16 amino acids. Between the trimmed V and J ends, which lost 2 bases and 2 bases, there was a span of 16 bases. CDR1 and CDR2 (germline): SGHRS, YFSETQ.

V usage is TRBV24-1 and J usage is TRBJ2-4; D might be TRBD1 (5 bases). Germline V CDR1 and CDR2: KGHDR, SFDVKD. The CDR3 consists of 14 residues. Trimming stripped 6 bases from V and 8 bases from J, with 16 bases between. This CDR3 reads CATSSHAGSDIQYF. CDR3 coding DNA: TGTGCCACCAGTTCTCACGCAGGGTCGGACATTCAGTACTTC.

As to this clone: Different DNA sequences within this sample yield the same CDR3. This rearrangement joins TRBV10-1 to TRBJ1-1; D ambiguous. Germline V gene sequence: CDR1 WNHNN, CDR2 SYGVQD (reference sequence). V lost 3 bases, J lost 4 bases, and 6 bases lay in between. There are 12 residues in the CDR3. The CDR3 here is CASSEGGTEAFF. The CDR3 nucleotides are TGCGCCAGCAGTGAAGGAGGCACTGAAGCTTTCTTT.